Described below is a single T cell receptor (beta chain) sequence and its context. No cognate antigen has been identified for it. Base quality data are lacking; no much larger clone is found one base away. The record originates from a study of cytomegalovirus exposure and HLA in healthy donors (dated by TCRdb to about 2017). About the study as a whole: In an earlier analysis of some 550 of the donors, less than 350 Gb of sequence data and some 120 million unique TCR beta sequences from approximately 180 million T cells were reported. An early release covering 550 to 650 HLA-typed donors comprised about 290 gigabases of sequencing data and 65 million to 100 million unique TCR sequences. Of the roughly 390 genotyped donors, roughly 80% fell in the genetic ancestry cluster associated with self-reported Caucasian donors. The study aimed to test whether cataloging public T cell receptors could reveal signatures of past pathogen exposure. The study used immunosequencing to profile the T cell repertoires of 666 subjects and linked those repertoires to cytomegalovirus serostatus. A separate validation cohort of 100 to 150 different subjects was used in addition to the 666-subject first cohort. High-throughput TCR immunosequencing, statistical association of individual TCRs with disease status, and machine learning were combined to predict cytomegalovirus infection status. A later analysis re-analyzed previously published TCR beta repertoires from 600 to 850 donors and added high-resolution HLA genotyping to study TCR occurrence patterns. Rather than drawing on any new phenotypic data, the later analysis identified candidate immune exposures from TCR beta sequences and the way those sequences occurred across donors. To decide whether each TCR beta V gene segment behaved as functional or pseudogenic, an earlier analysis of some 600 of the donors relied on high-throughput TCR beta sequencing. Donor age, sex, ethnicity and CMV serostatus were compiled alongside the repertoire data. Genome-wide SNP genotypes for about 60% of the roughly 700 donors were used in a later genetic analysis, which treated that subset as a discovery cohort. All discovery cohort repertoires had been generated on a single sequencing platform. Class I and class II HLA loci were covered by the typing at four-digit resolution. Typing coverage varied by locus: roughly 629-640 donors for A, B, C, DRB1 and DQB1; approximately 500 for DQA1; about 590 for DPA1; around 450 for DPB1. Because of strong linkage in the cohort, roughly five DR-DQ haplotypes were treated as single units for association and clustering. Among approximately 370 genotyped donors of the cohort, an average of approximately 200,000 unique TCR beta nucleotide sequences was sequenced per donor, of which roughly 18% were non-productive. The paper as a whole reports these results and caveats: In vitro tests confirmed that a few of the cytomegalovirus-associated TCR beta chains recognize cytomegalovirus antigens. A cluster of highly shared sequence variants was judged likely to represent a technical artifact of the sequencing pipeline. A further reported finding was that TCR beta sequences accurately predicted the HLA-A and HLA-B alleles for most subjects in the first cohort. V-gene and J-gene trimming of TCR beta chains was associated with a missense DCLRE1C variant in a later genetic analysis, and the association was replicated in an independent cohort. Immune exposure information for the cohort was limited to CMV serostatus. Most TCR sequences were observed very rarely across donors, whereas some public TCRs were present in many individuals. When HLA alleles, especially DR and DQ, strongly co-occurred, attributing TCR associations to individual alleles was difficult. Roughly uniform sequencing depth across donors was assumed in presence/absence analyses, although this assumption may not hold. Some IMGT-functional V segments, including TRBV6-2 and TRBV6-3, could not be told apart with the 87-base-pair reads, so those segments were excluded. The classifier was reported to diagnose cytomegalovirus status with high specificity and sensitivity in both the original cohort and the validation cohort. In a later analysis, the rate of TCR association differed among HLA loci, with DRB1 alleles having the most associated TCRs and HLA-C alleles having the fewest. In a later genetic analysis, fewer N-insertions in productive TCRs were reported among donors in an Asian-associated ancestry cluster than the roughly 640-donor mean. Linkage disequilibrium might explain the correlated functional status among segregating V segments, but an unknown experimental factor could not be excluded. In this cohort, only TCR beta chains were sequenced, and detectable features were limited by the absence of alpha or paired-chain data. At a false discovery rate of 0.05, a later analysis linked around 15,000 TCR beta sequences to specific HLA alleles. An earlier analysis of 450 to 750 of the donors showed that most TCR beta V segments appeared in productive rearrangements either about 90% or about 30% of the time, which broadly matched IMGT annotations. A later analysis reported that several top co-occurrence clusters appeared linked to parvovirus B19, influenza, CMV and Epstein-Barr virus. The earlier analysis of 587 of the donors excluded some 16 rarely observed V segments, including chromosome 9 orphons, because counts were too low. According to a later analysis, most CMV-associated TCR beta chains appeared to be HLA-restricted, and the HLA associations seemed to be driven largely by CMV exposure. In a later analysis, HLA-associated TCR beta chains showed more clonal expansion and lower generation probabilities than non-associated chains that were equally common. The authors suggested that the approach could potentially be generalized to other disease states and immunological phenotypes. Because some donors lacked HLA typing at each locus, the association tests relied only on the typed subset. The study listed 150 to 200 TCR beta chains as associated with cytomegalovirus.

The germline V gene (reference sequence) sets CDR1 to SEHNR and CDR2 to FQNEAQ. The CDR3 sequence holds 12 residues, the cysteine and phenylalanine included. The DNA shown is the 36-base CDR3, in frame from base 1. Trimming at the junction amounts to 2 bases on V and 8 bases on J, and the germline ends lie 9 bases apart. The library came from the immunoSEQ multiplex PCR assay. For the multiplex PCR, a mixture combining 60 forward primers for TCR Vbeta segments and 13 reverse primers for TCR Jbeta segments was used. Amplification of the CDR3 region of rearranged TCR beta genes was performed with a multiplex PCR assay on genomic DNA. On the Illumina HiSeq System, the amplified TCR beta libraries were sequenced as 87-base-pair reads. Concerning the study's data processing: A later analysis tallied 70 million to 100 million unique TCR beta chains across the 666 repertoires, and approximately 12 million of those chains were shared by two or more donors. A nearest-neighbor algorithm error-corrected the raw reads and collapsed the reads into unique sequences, merging closely related sequences to remove PCR and sequencing errors. To assign V, D and J gene segments, CDR3 sequences were aligned to IMGT reference sequences. Each retained sequence needed at least a six-nucleotide match to both a V gene segment and a J gene segment. A rearrangement counted as productive if the CDR3 had no stop codons and remained in frame with V and J, and every other rearrangement counted as non-productive. CDR3 was defined by IMGT convention, running from the second conserved V-encoded cysteine to the conserved J-encoded phenylalanine. In an earlier analysis of 500 to 650 of the donors, sequences lacking an unambiguous match to a single V gene segment were excluded. An earlier analysis of about 590 of the donors classified V segments as functional when productive rearrangements were above 56.7% and as segregating when the standard deviation between donors was above 5%. To diagnose cytomegalovirus status from the catalog of TCR beta chain sequences, a statistical classification framework was built. In a later analysis, TCR nucleotide sequences were compared against IMGT/GENE-DB human TR gene sequences so that V and J genes could be assigned. Using the TCRdist pipeline, a later analysis assigned CDR3 sequences along with most-parsimonious VDJ recombination scenarios. In a later analysis, each TCR beta chain was defined by its CDR3 amino acid sequence together with its V-gene family, and reads lacking a unique V-gene family were excluded. A later analysis removed nearly 600 highly shared, low-generation-probability nucleotide sequences to deal with suspected cross-contamination and a sequencing artifact. In a later analysis, a clonal expansion index for each public chain was calculated from normalized within-repertoire ranks of inferred template counts. Generation probabilities in a later analysis came from a VDJ recombination model fitted to out-of-frame rearrangements, and those results were checked against IGoR. A later analysis scored TCR-TCR, TCR-HLA and TCR-CMV co-occurrence with hypergeometric tests, applying a repertoire-size bias correction to TCR pairs. False discovery rates were estimated in a later analysis by permuting HLA or CMV assignments 20 times. In a later analysis, co-occurring TCRs were grouped using DBSCAN, with TCRdist sequence similarity added in when clustering inside HLA-allele-positive subsets. Repertoires with fewer than 30,000 or more than 120,000 public chains, plus five repertoires with anomalous nucleotide sharing, were excluded from co-occurrence clustering. The clones in this table, taken by TCRdb from immuneACCESS, are in-frame only. Not every clone is retained; where verified, under half of the shortfall comes from an unresolved V gene, and the cause of the rest is unknown. The D gene and trimming were derived from the DNA, and the V and J assignments and clone size from that table. The sample records some 150,000 clones, roughly 79% of which are singletons. Together, the top ten hold 1.3% to 1.5% of the sample.

The cohort consisted of approximately 670 healthy bone marrow donors. All cohort members were sampled while nominally healthy, although unrecorded immune exposures were likely present. The donor tested CMV seronegative, placing the donor among the approximately 400 seronegative members of the cohort. Every donor gave a peripheral blood sample, and the peripheral blood mononuclear cells from that sample were used for TCR beta sequencing. The Qiagen DNeasy Blood Extraction Kit was used to extract genomic DNA from the blood cell samples. The clonotype comes from a woman aged 40 to 50 in good health and CMV-seronegative. The chain joins TRBV7-9 to TRBJ1-2, with the D gene not clear enough to name. The sequencing sample was made of PBMCs. This receptor has the CDR3 CASSLSSGGYTF. In nucleotide form, the sequence is TGTGCCAGCAGCTTATCATCAGGAGGCTACACCTTC.